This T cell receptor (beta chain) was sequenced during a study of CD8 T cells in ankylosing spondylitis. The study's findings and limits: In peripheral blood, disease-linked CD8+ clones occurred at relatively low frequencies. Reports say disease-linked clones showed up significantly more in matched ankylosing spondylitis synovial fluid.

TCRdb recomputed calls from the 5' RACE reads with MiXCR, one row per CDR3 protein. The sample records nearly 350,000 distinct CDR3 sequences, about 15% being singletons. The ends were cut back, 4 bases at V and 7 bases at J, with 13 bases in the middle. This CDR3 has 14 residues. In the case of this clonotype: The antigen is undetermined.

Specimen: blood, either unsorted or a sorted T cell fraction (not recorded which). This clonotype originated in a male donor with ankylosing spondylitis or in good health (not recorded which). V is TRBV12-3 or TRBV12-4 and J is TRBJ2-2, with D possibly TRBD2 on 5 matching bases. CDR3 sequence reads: CASSSRRNGGELFF. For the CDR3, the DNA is TGTGCCAGCAGTTCGAGGAGGAATGGCGGGGAGCTGTTTTTT.